The T cell receptor (beta chain) under discussion was sequenced for a study of PD-L1 blockade in urothelial cancer. Germline assignment: CDR1 SGHTA and CDR2 FQGNSA. The germline V and J ends were trimmed by 1 base and 4 bases, with 14 bases remaining between them. This CDR3 is built from 15 residues. Patients had locally advanced or metastatic urothelial carcinoma. Here immunoSEQ multiplex PCR was the method, and the copy in TCRdb shows in-frame clones only, minus some. The sample holds around 56,000 clones, roughly 86% seen once. The chain has TRBV7-2 and TRBJ2-7; perhaps TRBD1 as D (7 bases). The sequencing used PBMCs, collected around atezolizumab (anti-PD-L1) treatment. The sequence was collected from a man between 50 and 59 years old with urothelial cancer. The CDR3, as DNA: TGTGCCAGCAGCTTAGAAGGAGGGGGCGGTTACGAGCAGTACTTC. Its translation: CASSLEGGGGYEQYF.